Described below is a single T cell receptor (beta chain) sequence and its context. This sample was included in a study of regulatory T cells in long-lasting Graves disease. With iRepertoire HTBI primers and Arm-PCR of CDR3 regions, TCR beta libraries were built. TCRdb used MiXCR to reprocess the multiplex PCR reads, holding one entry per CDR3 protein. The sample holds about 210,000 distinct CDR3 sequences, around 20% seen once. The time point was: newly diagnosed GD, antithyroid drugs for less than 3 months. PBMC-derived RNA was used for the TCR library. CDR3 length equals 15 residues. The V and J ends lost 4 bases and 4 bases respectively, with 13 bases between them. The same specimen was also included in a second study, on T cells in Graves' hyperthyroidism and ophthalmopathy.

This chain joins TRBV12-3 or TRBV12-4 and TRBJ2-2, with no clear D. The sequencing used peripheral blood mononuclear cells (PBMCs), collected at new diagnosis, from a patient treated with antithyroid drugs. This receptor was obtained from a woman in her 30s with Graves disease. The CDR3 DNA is TGTGCCAGCAGTTGGCTGAGCCGGTCCACCGGGGAGCTGTTTTTT. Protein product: CASSWLSRSTGELFF.